The present TCR beta chain was sequenced within a study of cytomegalovirus exposure and HLA in healthy donors. General observations from the study: Cytomegalovirus association was assigned to about 150 TCR beta chains.

Trimming took 0 bases from V and 8 from J, leaving 10 bases between them. Germline CDR1 SGHDN, CDR2 FVKESK. CDR3 size: 13 residues. The PCR had 60 Vbeta and 13 Jbeta primers. Sequenced by immunoSEQ multiplex PCR; TCRdb stores in-frame clones only, minus some. The data hold 100,000 to 150,000 clones, with around three quarters observed a single time. On this clone: Its target is unknown.

The sequenced material came from PBMCs. This sequence originates from a female donor in good health and CMV-seronegative. The genes are TRBV14 and TRBJ1-2; no reliable D call. The CDR3 region has the DNA TGTGCCAGCAGCCAAGATAATCGGTGGGGCTACACCTTC. It translates to CASSQDNRWGYTF.